The clone carrying this T cell receptor (beta chain) showed up just once. Treatment in this sample: around 19 received Ad26.COV2.S at low or high dose, single or two shots; 5 received placebo; per-sample allocation not given. Specimen acquisition occurred on day 63 following the initial vaccine or placebo injection. This sample is part of a study of Ad26.COV2.S vaccination and SARS-CoV-2 variants. About the research overall: Intramuscular Ad26.COV2.S doses were given once or twice, 56 days apart.

This CDR3 is 14 amino acids long. The V end lost 5 bases, the J end lost 1 base, and 9 bases lay between the germline ends. Germline V CDR1 and CDR2: SEHNR, FQNEAQ (reference sequence). Some clones are missing from TCRdb's copy, which holds only in-frame ones; the method was immunoSEQ multiplex PCR. The sample yields 440,000 or so clones, approximately 90% seen once. This TCR derives from a person between 18 and 65 years old who received the Ad26.COV2.S COVID-19 vaccine or a placebo. The specimen was peripheral blood, collected in a trial of Ad26.COV2.S vaccine versus placebo. The rearrangement links TRBV7-9 to TRBJ1-5, with a weak D call TRBD1 (5 bases). The CDR3 region has the DNA TGTGCCAGCAGCCTAAAGGGGAGCAATCAGCCCCAGCATTTT. Its translation: CASSLKGSNQPQHF.